The sequence of this TCR beta chain was determined in a study of T cell responses to AZD1222 COVID-19 vaccine. Study details: Samples with a second dose at about 4 or about 12 weeks were pooled together.

This CDR3 spans 13 amino acids. Looked up from germline, CDR1 is WNHNN and CDR2 is SYGVQD (reference sequence). V gave up 0 bases and J gave up 5 bases, with 8 bases separating them. The data were produced by immunoSEQ multiplex PCR, yet TCRdb's version contains in-frame clones alone and is incomplete. The sample includes about 170,000 clones, roughly 93% of them seen just once. Comments on this clone: Its antigen is as yet unknown.

Broader study findings: Repertoires were obtained solely post-peak T cell response. The sample set comprised mostly white British donors with more females, and clonal diversity was possibly underestimated. The reported proportion of spike-specific TCRs targeting unmutated variant regions was nearly half.

This material consisted of peripheral blood, taken on day 0 of AZD1222 vaccination. J is TRBJ2-7 and V is TRBV10-1; TRBD1 might be the D (5 bases). The origin of this receptor is an adult in good health. In nucleotides, the CDR3 is TGCGCCAGCAGTGAGTCGTCAGGGAACGAGCAGTACTTC. It is translated as CASSESSGNEQYF.